Each of the 18 T cell receptor beta chains below was sequenced from the same sample in a study of blood T cells in healthy people across ages. Together with a sample-barcoded 5' primer, a J-beta primer mix was included in a second PCR lasting 7 to 11 cycles. TCRdb passed the 5' RACE reads through MiXCR, listing each CDR3 protein once. In the table there are about 1.5 million distinct CDR3 sequences, less than 45% of which are singletons. The sample consisted of blood. These receptor sequences come from a young woman in good health.

The CDR3 region is CATSDFKLASNEQFF. The CDR3 coding sequence is TGTGCCACCAGTGATTTTAAACTAGCTAGTAATGAGCAGTTCTTC. V usage is TRBV24-1 and J usage is TRBJ2-1; possible D gene TRBD2, 6 bases. Germline CDR1 reads KGHDR; CDR2 reads SFDVKD. V lost 1 base and J lost 7, with 13 bases in between. This CDR3 is 15 amino acids long.

Ten or more counts support this clonotype. The rearrangement uses TRBV18 and TRBJ2-3, with a possible D match to TRBD2 (6 bases). The length of the CDR3 is 14 residues. Germline V gene lookup returns CDR1 KGHSH and CDR2 LQKENI. V gave up 8 bases and J gave up 5 bases, with 17 bases separating them. This chain's CDR3 is CASSPGTGGDTQYF. The CDR3, as DNA: TGTGCCAGCAGCCCCGGGACTGGGGGAGATACGCAGTATTTT.

This clonotype is a singleton in its sample. The chain uses TRBV6-2 or TRBV6-3 and TRBJ2-1, with D maybe TRBD1 (5 bases). Germline CDR1 and CDR2: MNHEY and SVGEGT. Trimming cost V 2 bases and J 3 bases, with 14 bases left between them. The CDR3 is made up of 16 amino acids. The CDR3, as DNA: TGTGCCAGCAGTTACGGTCAGGGAAAGAACTACAATGAGCAGTTCTTC. Translating gives CASSYGQGKNYNEQFF.

The chain carries TRBV12-3 or TRBV12-4 and TRBJ1-2; the D is unclear. The length of the CDR3 is 13 residues. V lost 6 bases, J lost 7 bases, and 15 bases lay in between. CDR3 sequence (DNA): TGTGCCAGCAGGGGCCAAGAGGCGCTTGGCTACACCTTC. Encoded protein: CASRGQEALGYTF.

This clonotype was seen more than once but under ten times. This chain connects TRBV20-1 to TRBJ2-1, with D possibly being TRBD2 (6 bases). Looked up from germline, CDR1 is DFQATT and CDR2 is SNEGSKA (reference sequence). Trimming took off 2 bases at V and 7 bases at J, with 18 bases between the two ends. The CDR3 extends over 15 amino acids. CDR3 residues: CSARWWSGVGNEQFF. The CDR3, as DNA: TGCAGTGCTAGATGGTGGTCGGGAGTAGGAAATGAGCAGTTCTTC.

The chain links TRBV6-6 to TRBJ2-2; TRBD1 is a possible D gene (5 bases). This CDR3 has 17 residues. The V end was cut by 6 bases, the J end by 1 base, with 18 bases between. The germline V gene encodes CDR1 MNHNY and CDR2 SVGAGI (reference sequence). This chain's CDR3 is CASSKSLQAQNTGELFF. The CDR3 coding sequence is TGTGCCAGCAGCAAATCCCTACAGGCCCAGAACACCGGGGAGCTGTTTTTT.

This clonotype was counted ten times or more. The rearrangement uses TRBV4-1 and TRBJ2-3, with 10 bases lining up with TRBD2. The length of the CDR3 is 18 residues. Germline lookup yields CDR1 MGHRA and CDR2 YSYEKL. The V and J ends lost 0 bases and 2 bases, in that order; junction bases with no gene match: 8. The CDR3 is CASSQESFSGGNTDTQYF. CDR3 nucleotide sequence: TGCGCCAGCAGCCAAGAAAGCTTTAGCGGGGGGAACACAGATACGCAGTATTTT.

The V call is TRBV7-2, the J call TRBJ1-2; no clear D gene. V was cut by 2 bases and J by 7 bases, with 14 bases left in between. The germline V gene has CDR1 SGHTA and CDR2 FQGNSA. This CDR3 has 14 amino acids. CDR3 sequence: CASSLSSLQRGYTF. CDR3 bases: TGTGCCAGCAGCTTATCCTCCCTGCAGCGTGGCTACACCTTC.

The chain links TRBV28 to TRBJ2-3; TRBD2 matches at 10 bases. The germline V gene has CDR1 MDHEN and CDR2 SYDVKM. Trimming took 6 bases from V and 5 from J; bases not matched to a gene: 14. This CDR3 is built from 17 residues. CDR3 loop: CASRSGTSENGLDTQYF. The CDR3 DNA is TGTGCCAGCAGGTCCGGGACTAGCGAAAACGGGTTAGATACGCAGTATTTT.

This clonotype was found a few times. This sequence joins TRBV29-1 and TRBJ1-1; TRBD1 agrees at 8 bases. The V segment lost 6 bases and the J segment 2 bases; nucleotides outside the gene matches: 8. CDR1 and CDR2 (germline): SQVTM, ANQGSEA. The CDR3 runs 14 residues. CDR3 in amino acids: CSVHVQGVNTEAFF. The CDR3, as DNA: TGCAGCGTCCATGTACAGGGGGTCAACACTGAAGCTTTCTTT.

The chain employs TRBV28 and TRBJ2-2; D might be TRBD2 (6 bases). V lost 7 bases, J lost 6 bases, and 18 bases lay in between. CDR3 size: 15 residues. The germline V gene encodes CDR1 MDHEN and CDR2 SYDVKM. The DNA of the CDR3 is TGTGCCAGCACCTTCGCTGGGGGGAGGTCCGGGGAGCTGTTTTTT. Its protein is CASTFAGGRSGELFF.

J is TRBJ2-1 and V is TRBV13, with TRBD2 matching over 9 bases. V dropped 2 bases and J dropped 5; count of bases not matched to a gene: 4. Germline V gene lookup returns CDR1 PRHDT and CDR2 FYEKMQ (reference sequence). The CDR3 totals 15 residues. CDR3 DNA: TGTGCCAGCAGCTTAAGGGGACTAGCTGACAATGAGCAGTTCTTC. Its translation is CASSLRGLADNEQFF.

The rearrangement uses TRBV7-2 and TRBJ2-1; D may be TRBD2 (6 bases). CDR1 is SGHTA and CDR2 is FQGNSA in the germline V gene. The germline V and J ends were trimmed by 8 bases and 6 bases, with 17 bases remaining between them. The CDR3 is made up of 14 amino acids. The DNA for the CDR3 is TGTGCCAGCGGAGGAGGGAGCAGGGTCAATGAGCAGTTCTTC. Its protein is CASGGGSRVNEQFF.

V and J are TRBV7-2 and TRBJ2-1; D remains unclear. Germline values: CDR1 SGHTA, CDR2 FQGNSA. Trimming took 1 base from V and 6 from J, leaving 10 bases between them. The CDR3 loop spans 14 amino acids. The CDR3 reads CASSLEAASNEQFF. The CDR3 DNA reads TGTGCCAGCAGCTTAGAGGCGGCCTCCAATGAGCAGTTCTTC.

A few counts support this clonotype. V is TRBV12-3 or TRBV12-4 and J is TRBJ2-7, with no clear D. CDR3 length equals 13 residues. Trimming removed 3 bases at V and 7 bases at J, with 13 bases between. The CDR3 here is CASSLSTEWEQYF. The CDR3 nucleotides read TGTGCCAGCAGTTTGTCCACCGAATGGGAGCAGTACTTC.

The chain links TRBV5-1 to TRBJ1-1, with D perhaps matching TRBD1 (5 bases). There are 15 residues in the CDR3. The germline CDR1 and CDR2 sequences are SGHRS and YFSETQ. The V end lost 0 bases, the J end lost 3 bases, and 12 bases lay between the germline ends. Here the CDR3 reads CASSLALSGHTEAFF. The CDR3 bases are TGCGCCAGCAGCTTGGCCCTTTCGGGGCACACTGAAGCTTTCTTT.

The chain couples TRBV4-1 to TRBJ2-3; no definite D call. Deletions cut 1 base from V and 3 bases from J, with 11 bases between. The CDR3 is 15 amino acids. Germline V lookup: CDR1 MGHRA, CDR2 YSYEKL. The CDR3 DNA follows: TGCGCCAGCAGCCAAGTGGCGCCCAGGACAGATACGCAGTATTTT. This sequence encodes CASSQVAPRTDTQYF.

The chain employs TRBV20-1 and TRBJ1-2; a weak D match, TRBD1 (6 bases). CDR1 and CDR2 from the germline V gene are DFQATT and SNEGSKA (reference sequence). The CDR3 sequence is 16 residues long. Trimming took off 1 base at V and 0 bases at J, with 15 bases between the two ends. CDR3 residues: CSARVITGRANYGYTF. The CDR3 region has the DNA TGCAGTGCTAGAGTAATAACAGGGAGAGCTAACTATGGCTACACCTTC.